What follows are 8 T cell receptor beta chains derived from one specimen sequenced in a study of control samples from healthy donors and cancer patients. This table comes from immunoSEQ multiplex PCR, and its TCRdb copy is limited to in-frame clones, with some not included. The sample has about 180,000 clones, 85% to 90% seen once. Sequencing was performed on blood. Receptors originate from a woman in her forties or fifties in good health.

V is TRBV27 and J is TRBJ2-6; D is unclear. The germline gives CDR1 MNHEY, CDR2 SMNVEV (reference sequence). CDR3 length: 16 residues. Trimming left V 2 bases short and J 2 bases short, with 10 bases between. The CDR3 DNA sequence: TGTGCCAGCAGTTTAGAATCTGGGGCTGGGGCCAACGTCCTGACTTTC. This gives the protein CASSLESGAGANVLTF.

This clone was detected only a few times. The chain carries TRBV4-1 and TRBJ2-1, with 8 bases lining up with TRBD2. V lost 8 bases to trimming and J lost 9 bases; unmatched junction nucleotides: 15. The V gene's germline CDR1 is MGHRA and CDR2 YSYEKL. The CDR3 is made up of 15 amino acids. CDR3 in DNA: TGCGCCAGCGGCCGGGGACTAGTGGGTCGGAGTGAGCAGTTCTTC. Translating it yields CASGRGLVGRSEQFF.

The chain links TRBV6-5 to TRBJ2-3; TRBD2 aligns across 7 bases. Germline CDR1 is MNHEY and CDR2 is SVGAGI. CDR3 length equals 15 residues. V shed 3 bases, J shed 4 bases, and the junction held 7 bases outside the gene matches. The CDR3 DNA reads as TGTGCCAGCAGTTATCAAAGGACTAGAGCAGATACGCAGTATTTT. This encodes CASSYQRTRADTQYF.

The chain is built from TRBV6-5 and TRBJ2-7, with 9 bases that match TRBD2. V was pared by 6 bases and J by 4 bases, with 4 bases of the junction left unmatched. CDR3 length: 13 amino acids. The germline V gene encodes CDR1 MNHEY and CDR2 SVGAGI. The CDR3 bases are TGTGCCAGCAGGCCGACTAGCGGTTACGAGCAGTACTTC. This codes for CASRPTSGYEQYF.

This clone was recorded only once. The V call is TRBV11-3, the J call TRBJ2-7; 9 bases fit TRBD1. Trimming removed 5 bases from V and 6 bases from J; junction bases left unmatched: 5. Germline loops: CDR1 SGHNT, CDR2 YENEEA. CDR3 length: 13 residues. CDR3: CASSPMGQGEQYF. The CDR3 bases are TGTGCCAGCAGCCCAATGGGACAGGGCGAGCAGTACTTC.

The CDR3 bases are TGTGCCAGCAGCTCCGTTGGGGGATTCGGGGCCAACGTCCTGACTTTC. Translating gives CASSSVGGFGANVLTF. The V gene is TRBV7-3, the J gene TRBJ2-6, with D perhaps being TRBD1 or TRBD2 (5 bases each). The CDR3 has 16 residues. The V end lost 4 bases, the J end lost 4 bases, and 14 bases lay between the germline ends. Germline CDR1 SGHTA, CDR2 FQGTGA. Full variable domain (missing parts from reference TRBV7-3 and TRBJ2-6): GAGVSQTPSNKVTEKGKYVELRCDPISGHTALYWYRQSLGQGPEFLIYFQGTGAADDSGLPNDRFFAVRPEGSVSTLKIQRTERGDSAVYLCASSSVGGFGANVLTFGAGSRLTVL.

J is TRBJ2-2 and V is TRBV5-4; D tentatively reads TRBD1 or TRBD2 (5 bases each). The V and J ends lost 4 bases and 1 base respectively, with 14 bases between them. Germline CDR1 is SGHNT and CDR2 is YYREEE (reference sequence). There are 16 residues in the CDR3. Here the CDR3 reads CASSIPGRKNTGELFF. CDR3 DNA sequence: TGTGCCAGCAGCATCCCGGGACGGAAGAACACCGGGGAGCTGTTTTTT.

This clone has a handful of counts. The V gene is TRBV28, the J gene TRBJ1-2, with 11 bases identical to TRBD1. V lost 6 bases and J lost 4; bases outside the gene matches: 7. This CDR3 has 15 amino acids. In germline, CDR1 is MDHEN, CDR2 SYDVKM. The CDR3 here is CASRYPGTGGYGYTF. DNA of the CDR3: TGTGCCAGCAGATACCCCGGGACAGGGGGCTATGGCTACACCTTC.